The source of this TCR beta chain is a study of blood T cell repertoires in COVID-19. Produced via immunoSEQ multiplex PCR; TCRdb's table is partial and in-frame only. The data contain some 190,000 clones, roughly 80% of them seen just once; the ten biggest clones take up 5.5% to 8.5%. Trimming at V came to 0 bases and at J to 0 bases, leaving 11 bases not matched to a gene. In germline, CDR1 is MNHEY, CDR2 SMNVEV (reference sequence). The CDR3 extends over 19 amino acids. The receptor comes from a man aged 55 to 70 with acute or convalescent COVID-19. The chain employs TRBV27 and TRBJ2-3, with 8 nucleotides matching TRBD1. The sample was peripheral blood. The CDR3 nucleotides read TGTGCCAGCAGTTTATCGCAGGGGGCCATTTTCCTCAGCACAGATACGCAGTATTTT. This sequence encodes CASSLSQGAIFLSTDTQYF.